The clone carrying this T cell receptor beta chain was observed at least ten times. TCRdb reprocessed the reads with MiXCR, giving one entry per CDR3 protein. The sample shows roughly 230,000 distinct CDR3 sequences, under 30% of them seen only once. This sample was included in a study of kidney transplant recipient with SARS-CoV-2 infection. The sequences come from a blood sample, collected at baseline and on day 111 from a kidney transplant recipient. This sequence was found in a male patient aged 25-45 years who had COVID-19 and was a kidney transplant recipient. Some T cells may have originated in the graft donor.

Here the CDR3 DNA reads TGTGCCAGCAGCTCGGCTTTTTCAGCTCGAAAGACCTATGGCTACACCTTC. The encoded protein is CASSSAFSARKTYGYTF. This chain connects TRBV7-4 to TRBJ1-2; D gene uncertain. The V gene's germline CDR1 is SGHVT and CDR2 SQSDAQ. Trimming removed 4 bases from V and 4 bases from J, with 22 bases in between. CDR3 length: 17 residues.